This T cell receptor beta chain was captured by sequencing in a study of shared clonotypes between healthy human individuals. The repertoire was sequenced with immunoSEQ multiplex PCR; TCRdb's copy has only in-frame clones and lacks some. The profile shows around 340,000 clones, 73% of them singletons. This clone was observed a few times. Trimming left V 1 base short and J 6 bases short, with 0 bases between. The CDR3 runs 11 residues. Germline assignment: CDR1 LNHDA and CDR2 SQIVND (reference sequence). This TCR was recovered from a man younger than 45 in good health. The sequenced sample was memory CD4+ T cells sorted from blood. Noted subset: CD45RA-negative fraction. The gene calls are TRBV19 and TRBJ2-2; D gene unclear. CDR3: CASSIAGELFF. CDR3 DNA sequence: TGTGCCAGTAGTATAGCCGGGGAGCTGTTTTTT.